The 3 T cell receptor beta chains below come from one sample, sequenced in a study of blood T cell repertoires in COVID-19 (dated by TCRdb to about 2020). Receptors were amplified or captured by the immunoSEQ multiplex PCR assay. Not all clones reach the TCRdb copy of this immuneACCESS table, which keeps in-frame sequences only. Checked studies attribute under half of the gap to unresolved V genes and leave the rest unexplained. Here the sample has 45,000 to 65,000 clones; 78% occur a single time. 25% of the sample lies in the top ten. The specimen sequenced was peripheral blood. The receptors come from a human donor in a cohort sampled during active COVID-19.

V usage is TRBV27 and J usage is TRBJ1-6; the match to TRBD1 covers 8 bases. The CDR3 is made up of 15 amino acids. Germline CDR1 and CDR2: MNHEY and SMNVEV (reference sequence). Losses at the gene ends were 5 bases for V and 8 bases for J; bases not matched to a gene: 8. The CDR3 loop reads CASSVDRVRHSPLHF. The CDR3 DNA reads TGTGCCAGCAGTGTGGACAGGGTACGTCATTCACCCCTCCACTTT.

The chain carries TRBV3-1 (or the pseudogene TRBV3-2) and TRBJ2-7, with TRBD2 identical over 12 bases. The germline gives CDR1 LGHDT, CDR2 YNNKEL (reference sequence). This CDR3 region has 15 residues. V trimming: 4 bases; J trimming: 5 bases; junction bases outside the gene matches: 6. The CDR3 nucleotides are TGTGCCAGCAGCCCCCGACTAGCGGGAGTAGACGAGCAGTACTTC. It specifies CASSPRLAGVDEQYF.

The chain recombines TRBV24-1 with TRBJ2-3, with a possible D match to TRBD2 (6 bases). V gave up 4 bases and J gave up 6 bases, with 16 bases separating them. The CDR3 totals 15 residues. Germline CDR1 reads KGHDR; CDR2 reads SFDVKD. This chain's CDR3 is CATSESGLREDTQYF. CDR3 sequence (DNA): TGTGCCACCAGTGAGTCGGGACTGAGAGAGGATACGCAGTATTTT.